Listed below are T cell receptor beta chains from one sample, sequenced in a study of tumor-infiltrating lymphocytes in primary liver carcinoma. TCRdb called the multiplex PCR reads again in MiXCR, with one record for every CDR3 protein. Of 150,000 to 200,000 distinct CDR3 sequences listed, over 50% are singletons. The sample was peripheral blood. The receptors originated from a man aged 40-55 years with primary liver carcinoma and hepatitis B virus infection. Each CDR3 is given with its conserved first and last residue. Fields, in order: V gene, CDR3 protein.

v_gene: TRBV7-9; CDR3aa: CASSLSTTDTQYF
v_gene: TRBV30; CDR3aa: CAWSVLGNSPLHF
v_gene: TRBV11-1; CDR3aa: CVSSLVSSGNEQYF
v_gene: TRBV5-1; CDR3aa: CASSPSGTGGGYTF
v_gene: TRBV30; CDR3aa: CTWSASLDPPQHF
v_gene: TRBV14; CDR3aa: CASSPYGGSLQETQYF
v_gene: TRBV6-1; CDR3aa: CASAPGQSSDTQYF
v_gene: TRBV6-1; CDR3aa: CASTYQEASGNTIYF
v_gene: TRBV11-2; CDR3aa: CAISPGLAFEEFF
v_gene: TRBV4-1; CDR3aa: CASSPRGTSGGSDTQYF
v_gene: TRBV11-3; CDR3aa: CASSPAGQALNEQFF
v_gene: TRBV10-1; CDR3aa: CASSVLAPGDLFF
v_gene: TRBV29-1; CDR3aa: CSVGQGNSDTQYF
v_gene: TRBV6-1; CDR3aa: CASSEARTSHGETQYF
v_gene: TRBV12-3/TRBV12-4; CDR3aa: CASSSPTGTSGKDTQYF
v_gene: TRBV6-6; CDR3aa: CASSPTSGTGINQPQHF
v_gene: TRBV4-1; CDR3aa: CACSHKALGQLAYEQYF
v_gene: TRBV4-1; CDR3aa: CASRQKALAGGPNEQFF
v_gene: TRBV29-1; CDR3aa: CSVDWDSSYEQYF
v_gene: TRBV29-1; CDR3aa: CSAGDGLAGDNEQFF
v_gene: TRBV10-3; CDR3aa: CAISWGLAGEDTQYF
v_gene: TRBV4-2; CDR3aa: CASSQVVGGPMGEQYF
v_gene: TRBV13; CDR3aa: CASSSPRLAGSSGANVLTF